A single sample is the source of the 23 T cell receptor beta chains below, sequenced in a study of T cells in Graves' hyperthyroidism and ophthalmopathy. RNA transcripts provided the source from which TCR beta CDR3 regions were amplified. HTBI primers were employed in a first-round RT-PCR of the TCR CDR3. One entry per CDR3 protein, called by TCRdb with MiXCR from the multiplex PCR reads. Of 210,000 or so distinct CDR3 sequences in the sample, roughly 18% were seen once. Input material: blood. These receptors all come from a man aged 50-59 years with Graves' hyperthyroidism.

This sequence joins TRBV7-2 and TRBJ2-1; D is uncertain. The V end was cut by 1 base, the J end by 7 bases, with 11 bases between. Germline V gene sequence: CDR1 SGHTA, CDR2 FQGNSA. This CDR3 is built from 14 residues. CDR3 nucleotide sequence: TGTGCCAGCAGCTTAGTTGCTAACCAGAATGAGCAGTTCTTC. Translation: CASSLVANQNEQFF.

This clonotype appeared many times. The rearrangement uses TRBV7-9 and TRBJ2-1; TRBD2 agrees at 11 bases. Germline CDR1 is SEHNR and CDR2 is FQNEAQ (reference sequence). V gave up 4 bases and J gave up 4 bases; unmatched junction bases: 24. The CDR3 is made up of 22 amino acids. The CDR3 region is CASSSGTAGTSGPGRRYNEQFF. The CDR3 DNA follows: TGTGCCAGCAGCTCCGGGACTGCCGGGACTAGCGGCCCCGGTCGGCGTTACAATGAGCAGTTCTTC.

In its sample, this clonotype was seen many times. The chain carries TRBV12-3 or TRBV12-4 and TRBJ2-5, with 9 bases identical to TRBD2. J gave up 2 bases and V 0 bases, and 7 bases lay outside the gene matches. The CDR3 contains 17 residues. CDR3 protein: CASSLAKTSGSQETQYF. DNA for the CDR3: TGTGCCAGCAGTTTAGCGAAAACTAGCGGGTCTCAAGAGACCCAGTACTTC.

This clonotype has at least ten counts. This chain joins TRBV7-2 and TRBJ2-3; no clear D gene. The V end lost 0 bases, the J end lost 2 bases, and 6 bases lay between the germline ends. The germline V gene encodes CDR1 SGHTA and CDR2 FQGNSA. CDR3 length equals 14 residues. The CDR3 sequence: CASSLASYTDTQYF. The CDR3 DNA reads TGTGCCAGCAGCTTAGCTTCGTACACAGATACGCAGTATTTT.

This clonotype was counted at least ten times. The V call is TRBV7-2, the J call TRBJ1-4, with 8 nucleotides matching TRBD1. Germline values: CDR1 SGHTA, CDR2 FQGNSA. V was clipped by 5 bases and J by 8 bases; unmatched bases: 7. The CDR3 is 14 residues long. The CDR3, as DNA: TGTGCCAGCAGCCAACAGGGGGTTCGCGAAAAACTGTTTTTT. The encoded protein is CASSQQGVREKLFF.

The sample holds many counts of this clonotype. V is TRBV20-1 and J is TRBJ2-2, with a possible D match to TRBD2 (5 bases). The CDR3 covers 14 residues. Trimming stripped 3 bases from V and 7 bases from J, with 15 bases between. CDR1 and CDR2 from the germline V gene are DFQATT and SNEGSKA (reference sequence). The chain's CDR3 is CSAREDQLGGELFF. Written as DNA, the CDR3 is TGCAGTGCTAGGGAGGACCAATTGGGCGGGGAGCTGTTTTTT.

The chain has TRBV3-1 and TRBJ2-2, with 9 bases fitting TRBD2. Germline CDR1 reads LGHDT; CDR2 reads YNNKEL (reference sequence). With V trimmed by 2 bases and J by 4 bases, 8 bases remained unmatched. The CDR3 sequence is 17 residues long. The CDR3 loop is CASSQFLAGTSTGELFF. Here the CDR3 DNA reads TGTGCCAGCAGCCAATTTCTAGCGGGGACATCCACCGGGGAGCTGTTTTTT.

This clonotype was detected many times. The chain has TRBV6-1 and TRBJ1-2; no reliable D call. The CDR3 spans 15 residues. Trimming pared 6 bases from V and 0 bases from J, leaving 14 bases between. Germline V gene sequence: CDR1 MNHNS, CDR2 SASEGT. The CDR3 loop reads CASRRADTTNYGYTF. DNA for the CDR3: TGTGCCAGCAGGCGAGCCGACACTACTAACTATGGCTACACCTTC.

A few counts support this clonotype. CDR3 protein: CASSQQGTETQYF. The DNA of the CDR3 is TGTGCCAGCAGTCAACAGGGAACGGAGACCCAGTACTTC. V is TRBV6-1 and J is TRBJ2-5; TRBD1 might be the D (6 bases). V was clipped by 5 bases and J by 5 bases, with 12 bases between them. The CDR3 is made up of 13 amino acids. Looked up from germline, CDR1 is MNHNS and CDR2 is SASEGT.

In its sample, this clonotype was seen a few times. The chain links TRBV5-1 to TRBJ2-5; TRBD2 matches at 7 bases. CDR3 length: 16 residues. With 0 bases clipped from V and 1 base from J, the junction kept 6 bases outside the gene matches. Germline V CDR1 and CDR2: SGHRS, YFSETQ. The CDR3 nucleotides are TGCGCCAGCAGCTTGGGTGGGGGGGAATTCCAAGAGACCCAGTACTTC. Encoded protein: CASSLGGGEFQETQYF.

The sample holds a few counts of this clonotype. The CDR3 DNA is TGTGCCAGCAGCCCAGGGACAGGGGCTGGAAACACCATATATTTT. This sequence encodes CASSPGTGAGNTIYF. The chain carries TRBV11-2 and TRBJ1-3; 10 bases agree with TRBD1. J was trimmed by 2 bases and V by 5 bases; bases with no gene match: 3. Looked up from germline, CDR1 is SGHAT and CDR2 is FQNNGV. The CDR3 has 15 residues. The full variable domain, completed using reference TRBV11-2 and TRBJ1-3, is EAGVAQSPRYKIIEKRQSVAFWCNPISGHATLYWYQQILGQGPKLLIQFQNNGVVDDSQLPKDRFSAERLKGVDSTLKIQPAKLEDSAVYLCASSPGTGAGNTIYFGEGSWLTVV.

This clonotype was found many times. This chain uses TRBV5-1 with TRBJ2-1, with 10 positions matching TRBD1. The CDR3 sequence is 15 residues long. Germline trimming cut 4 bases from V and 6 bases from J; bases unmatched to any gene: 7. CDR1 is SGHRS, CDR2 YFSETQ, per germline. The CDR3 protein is CASSVGTGVRNEQFF. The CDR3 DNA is TGCGCCAGCAGCGTTGGGACAGGGGTACGCAATGAGCAGTTCTTC.

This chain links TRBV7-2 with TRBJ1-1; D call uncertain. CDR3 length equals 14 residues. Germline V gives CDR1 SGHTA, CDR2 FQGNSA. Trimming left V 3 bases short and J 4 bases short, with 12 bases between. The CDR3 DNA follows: TGTGCCAGCAGCTTCATGGGCGGTGGCACTGAAGCTTTCTTT. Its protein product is CASSFMGGGTEAFF.

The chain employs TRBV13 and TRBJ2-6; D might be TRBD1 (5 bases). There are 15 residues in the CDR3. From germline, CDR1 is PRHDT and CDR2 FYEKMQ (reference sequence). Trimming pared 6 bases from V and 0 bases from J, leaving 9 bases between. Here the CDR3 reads CASSYGHSGANVLTF. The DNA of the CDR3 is TGTGCCAGCAGTTACGGACACTCTGGGGCCAACGTCCTGACTTTC. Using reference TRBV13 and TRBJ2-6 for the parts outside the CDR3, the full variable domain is AAGVIQSPRHLIKEKRETATLKCYPIPRHDTVYWYQQGPGQDPQFLISFYEKMQSDKGSIPDRFSAQQFSDYHSELNMSSLELGDSALYFCASSYGHSGANVLTFGAGSRLTVL.

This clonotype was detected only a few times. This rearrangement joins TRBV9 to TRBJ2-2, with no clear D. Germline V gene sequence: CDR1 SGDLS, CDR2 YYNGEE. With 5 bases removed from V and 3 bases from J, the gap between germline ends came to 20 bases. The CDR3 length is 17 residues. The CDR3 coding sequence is TGTGCCAGCAGTCCTCTCCGAGCTGGTGGGGACACCGGGGAGCTGTTTTTT. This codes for CASSPLRAGGDTGELFF.

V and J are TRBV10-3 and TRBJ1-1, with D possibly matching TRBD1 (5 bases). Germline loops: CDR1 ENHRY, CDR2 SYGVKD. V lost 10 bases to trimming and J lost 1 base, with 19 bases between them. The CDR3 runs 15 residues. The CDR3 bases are TGTGCCACCGGGGCAGGGACGGGGAGGAACACTGAAGCTTTCTTT. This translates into CATGAGTGRNTEAFF.

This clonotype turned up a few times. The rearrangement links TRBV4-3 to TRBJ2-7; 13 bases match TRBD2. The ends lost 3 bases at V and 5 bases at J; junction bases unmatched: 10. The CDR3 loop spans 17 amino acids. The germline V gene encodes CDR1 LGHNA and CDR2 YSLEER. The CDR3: CASSHGLAGEAPDEQYF. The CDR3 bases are TGCGCCAGCAGCCACGGACTAGCGGGAGAGGCCCCCGACGAGCAGTACTTC.

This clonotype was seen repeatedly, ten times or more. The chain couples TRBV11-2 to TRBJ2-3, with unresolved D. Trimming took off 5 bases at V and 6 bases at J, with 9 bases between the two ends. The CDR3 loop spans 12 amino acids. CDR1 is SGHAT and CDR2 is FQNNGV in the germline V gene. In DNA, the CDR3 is TGTGCCAGCAGCCTCCAATGGGATACGCAGTATTTT. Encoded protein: CASSLQWDTQYF. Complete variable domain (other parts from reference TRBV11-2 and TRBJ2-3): EAGVAQSPRYKIIEKRQSVAFWCNPISGHATLYWYQQILGQGPKLLIQFQNNGVVDDSQLPKDRFSAERLKGVDSTLKIQPAKLEDSAVYLCASSLQWDTQYFGPGTRLTVL.

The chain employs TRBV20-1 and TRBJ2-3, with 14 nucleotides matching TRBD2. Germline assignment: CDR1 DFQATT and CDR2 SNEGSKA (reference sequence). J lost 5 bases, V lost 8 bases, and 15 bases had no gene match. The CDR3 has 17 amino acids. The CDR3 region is CSRPGLAGVPQGDTQYF. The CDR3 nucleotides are TGCAGTAGACCGGGACTAGCGGGAGTCCCCCAAGGAGATACGCAGTATTTT.

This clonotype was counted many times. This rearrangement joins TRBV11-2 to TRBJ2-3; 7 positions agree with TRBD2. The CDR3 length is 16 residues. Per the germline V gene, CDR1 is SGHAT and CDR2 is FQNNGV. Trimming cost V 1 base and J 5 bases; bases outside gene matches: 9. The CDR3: CASSLVGGGPIDTQYF. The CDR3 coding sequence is TGTGCCAGCAGCTTAGTCGGGGGAGGGCCAATAGATACGCAGTATTTT. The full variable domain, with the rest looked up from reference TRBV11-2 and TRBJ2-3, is EAGVAQSPRYKIIEKRQSVAFWCNPISGHATLYWYQQILGQGPKLLIQFQNNGVVDDSQLPKDRFSAERLKGVDSTLKIQPAKLEDSAVYLCASSLVGGGPIDTQYFGPGTRLTVL.

CDR3 nucleotides: TGTGCCAGCAGCTTGGTTCTTCGGGCAGGGGGCAGAGAGACCCAGTACTTC. Translated: CASSLVLRAGGRETQYF. The chain employs TRBV5-8 and TRBJ2-5, with TRBD1 identical over 8 bases. Trimming at V came to 0 bases and at J to 4 bases, leaving 11 bases not matched to a gene. CDR1 SGHTS and CDR2 YDEGEE come from the germline V gene. This CDR3 spans 17 amino acids.

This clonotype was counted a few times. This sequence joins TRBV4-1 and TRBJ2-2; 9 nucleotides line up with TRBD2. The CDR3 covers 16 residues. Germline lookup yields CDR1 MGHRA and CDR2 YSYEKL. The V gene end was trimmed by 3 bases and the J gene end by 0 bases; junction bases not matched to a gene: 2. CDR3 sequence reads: CASSHRLAANTGELFF. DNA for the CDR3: TGCGCCAGCAGCCACCGACTAGCGGCGAACACCGGGGAGCTGTTTTTT.

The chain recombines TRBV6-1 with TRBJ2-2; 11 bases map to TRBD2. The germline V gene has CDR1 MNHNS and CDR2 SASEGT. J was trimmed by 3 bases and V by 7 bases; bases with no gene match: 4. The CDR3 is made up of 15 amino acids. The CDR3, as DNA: TGTGCCAGCAAAGGGACTAGCGGACACACCGGGGAGCTGTTTTTT. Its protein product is CASKGTSGHTGELFF.